These T cell receptor beta chains were read from a single sample in a study of T cells after yellow fever vaccination. A single record per CDR3 protein comes from TCRdb applying MiXCR to the 5' RACE reads. The data contain under 300,000 distinct CDR3 sequences, less than 9% of them singletons. Sample: CD4+ T cells sorted from PBMCs, taken 15 days after the yellow fever booster vaccination. The receptors stem from a man in his thirties or forties who received the YFV17D yellow fever vaccine. CDR3s include the opening cysteine and the closing phenylalanine or tryptophan. The D gene is left open where the match is weak. Rows may omit the clone size; those that give it use once, few, many or a size class.

J: TRBJ2-1; size: .; D: .; V: TRBV5-4; DNA: TGTGCCAGCAGCAGCCGGACCAGCAATGAGCAGTTCTTC; CDR3: CASSSRTSNEQFF
J: TRBJ1-5; size: .; D: .; V: TRBV7-8; DNA: TGTGCCAGCAGCTTAGGAGTTATTAATAGCAATCAGCCCCAGCATTTT; CDR3: CASSLGVINSNQPQHF
J: TRBJ2-1; size: .; D: TRBD2; V: TRBV7-2; DNA: TGTGCCAGCAGCTTCGCTAGCGGGTACAATGAGCAGTTCTTC; CDR3: CASSFASGYNEQFF
J: TRBJ2-7; size: .; D: .; V: TRBV15; DNA: TGTGCCACCAGCAGAGAGGGGGGAGGCTACGAGCAGTACTTC; CDR3: CATSREGGGYEQYF
J: TRBJ2-1; size: .; D: TRBD1; V: TRBV7-2; DNA: TGTGCCAGCAGCTTAGGAGGGGGCAGCGCGAATGAGCAGTTCTTC; CDR3: CASSLGGGSANEQFF
J: TRBJ1-4; size: many; D: .; V: TRBV20-1; DNA: TGCAGTGCTATCGCGTTGACTAATGAAAAACTGTTTTTT; CDR3: CSAIALTNEKLFF
J: TRBJ2-1; size: .; D: TRBD1; V: TRBV7-3; DNA: TGTGCCAGCAGCTTAGGGGACAGGTTCCATGAGCAGTTCTTC; CDR3: CASSLGDRFHEQFF
J: TRBJ1-1; size: .; D: .; V: TRBV6-6; DNA: TGTGCCAGCAGTTATCGGCCGAACACTGAAGCTTTCTTT; CDR3: CASSYRPNTEAFF
J: TRBJ2-5; size: few; D: .; V: TRBV7-2; DNA: TGTGCCAGCAGCTTACAGACCCAAGAGACCCAGTACTTC; CDR3: CASSLQTQETQYF
J: TRBJ1-2; size: .; D: TRBD1; V: TRBV12-3/TRBV12-4; DNA: TGTGCCAGCAGTTTAGGGACAGGGCCCGGCTACACCTTC; CDR3: CASSLGTGPGYTF
J: TRBJ1-1; size: many; D: TRBD1; V: TRBV5-1; DNA: TGCGCCAGCAGCTCTACCGGGACAGGGGGAACTGAAGCTTTCTTT; CDR3: CASSSTGTGGTEAFF
J: TRBJ2-1; size: .; D: TRBD1; V: TRBV6-6; DNA: TGTGCCAGCACCGCGGACAGGAACAATGAGCAGTTCTTC; CDR3: CASTADRNNEQFF
J: TRBJ2-6; size: many; D: .; V: TRBV7-9; DNA: TGTGCCAGCAGCTTGAGGGGACAAGACTCTGGGGCCAACGTCCTGACTTTC; CDR3: CASSLRGQDSGANVLTF
J: TRBJ2-1; size: .; D: TRBD2; V: TRBV9; DNA: TGTGCCAGCAGCGTCTTAGCGGGAGGGGTCTCGGGTGAGCAGTTCTTC; CDR3: CASSVLAGGVSGEQFF
J: TRBJ1-6; size: .; D: TRBD1; V: TRBV5-1; DNA: TGCGCCAGCAGCTTAGAGGGACAGGGTGATTCACCCCTCCACTTT; CDR3: CASSLEGQGDSPLHF
J: TRBJ2-3; size: few; D: TRBD2; V: TRBV4-2; DNA: TGTGCCAGCAGCCAAGATATGGCGGGAGAAACAGATACGCAGTATTTT; CDR3: CASSQDMAGETDTQYF
J: TRBJ2-2; size: .; D: TRBD1; V: TRBV6-2/TRBV6-3; DNA: TGTGCCAGCAGTGACCCAGGGACAGGCTCCACCGGGGAGCTGTTTTTT; CDR3: CASSDPGTGSTGELFF
J: TRBJ2-4; size: few; D: .; V: TRBV6-1; DNA: TGTGCCAGCAGGGCCGGGTGGGGGACCAAAAACATTCAGTACTTC; CDR3: CASRAGWGTKNIQYF
J: TRBJ1-4; size: .; D: .; V: TRBV29-1; DNA: TGCAGCGTTGGACCCGGAATCGAGGAAAAACTGTTTTTT; CDR3: CSVGPGIEEKLFF
J: TRBJ2-7; size: many; D: .; V: TRBV5-1; DNA: TGCGCCAGCAGCTTTGACAGTACCTACGAGCAGTACTTC; CDR3: CASSFDSTYEQYF
J: TRBJ2-2; size: .; D: TRBD2; V: TRBV12-3/TRBV12-4; DNA: TGTGCCAGCAGTTTCTCGCTAGCGGGAAGTACCGGGGAGCTGTTTTTT; CDR3: CASSFSLAGSTGELFF
J: TRBJ2-1; size: few; D: .; V: TRBV19; DNA: TGTGCCAGTAGTATGGAGGGGAGCTCCTACAATGAGCAGTTCTTC; CDR3: CASSMEGSSYNEQFF
J: TRBJ1-5; size: .; D: TRBD1; V: TRBV20-1; DNA: TGCAGTGCTGCCGCAGGGGGCCTGGTACTTAGCAATCAGCCCCAGCATTTT; CDR3: CSAAAGGLVLSNQPQHF
J: TRBJ2-3; size: few; D: .; V: TRBV10-3; DNA: TGTGCCATCAGTGAGGCCGCCACCACAGATACGCAGTATTTT; CDR3: CAISEAATTDTQYF
J: TRBJ2-5; size: few; D: .; V: TRBV19; DNA: TGTGCCAGTAGGGGGACCCCCCAAGAGACCCAGTACTTC; CDR3: CASRGTPQETQYF
J: TRBJ2-7; size: .; D: .; V: TRBV12-3/TRBV12-4; DNA: TGTGCCAGCAGTTTTAACGGCCTTGACCAGCAGTACTTC; CDR3: CASSFNGLDQQYF
J: TRBJ2-5; size: many; D: .; V: TRBV28; DNA: TGTGCCAGCAGTTCCTATAAGGGGTATCAAGAGACCCAGTACTTC; CDR3: CASSSYKGYQETQYF
J: TRBJ1-5; size: .; D: .; V: TRBV12-3/TRBV12-4; DNA: TGTGCCAGCAGCCAACCAGGGGGCAATCAGCCCCAGCATTTT; CDR3: CASSQPGGNQPQHF
J: TRBJ2-5; size: .; D: TRBD2; V: TRBV2; DNA: TGTGCCAGCAGGGGAGGACTAGTCCAAGAGACCCAGTACTTC; CDR3: CASRGGLVQETQYF
J: TRBJ2-7; size: many; D: .; V: TRBV29-1; DNA: TGCAGCGTTCTGAAAGGGACCTACGAGCAGTACTTC; CDR3: CSVLKGTYEQYF
J: TRBJ1-5; size: .; D: .; V: TRBV12-3/TRBV12-4; DNA: TGTGCCACCGGGTCAGTATTGACTCAGCCCCAGCATTTT; CDR3: CATGSVLTQPQHF
J: TRBJ2-4; size: many; D: .; V: TRBV29-1; DNA: TGCAGCGTTAGGGCAGATTTAGCCAAAAACATTCAGTACTTC; CDR3: CSVRADLAKNIQYF
J: TRBJ1-2; size: few; D: .; V: TRBV7-9; DNA: TGTGCCAGCAGCTTAGACTCGTTTTATGGCTACACCTTC; CDR3: CASSLDSFYGYTF
J: TRBJ2-7; size: .; D: .; V: TRBV6-2/TRBV6-3; DNA: TGTGCCAGCAGTCACGGGACTTCCTACGAGCAGTACTTC; CDR3: CASSHGTSYEQYF
J: TRBJ1-5; size: many; D: .; V: TRBV12-3/TRBV12-4; DNA: TGTGCCAGCAGTTGGGCGGCAATGCGCAATCAGCCCCAGCATTTT; CDR3: CASSWAAMRNQPQHF
J: TRBJ2-2; size: many; D: TRBD1; V: TRBV10-3; DNA: TGTGCCATCAATGGACAGGGGGACACCGGGGAGCTGTTTTTT; CDR3: CAINGQGDTGELFF
J: TRBJ2-1; size: .; D: .; V: TRBV23-1; DNA: TGCGCCAGCAGTCAATCCCGGCCTGAGCAGTTCTTC; CDR3: CASSQSRPEQFF
J: TRBJ2-3; size: .; D: .; V: TRBV5-5; DNA: TGTGCCAGCATCACCGGACTTTCAGATACGCAGTATTTT; CDR3: CASITGLSDTQYF
J: TRBJ2-2; size: .; D: TRBD2; V: TRBV7-3; DNA: TGTGCCAGCAGCTTGGCTCTAGCGGGCACCGGGGAGCTGTTTTTT; CDR3: CASSLALAGTGELFF